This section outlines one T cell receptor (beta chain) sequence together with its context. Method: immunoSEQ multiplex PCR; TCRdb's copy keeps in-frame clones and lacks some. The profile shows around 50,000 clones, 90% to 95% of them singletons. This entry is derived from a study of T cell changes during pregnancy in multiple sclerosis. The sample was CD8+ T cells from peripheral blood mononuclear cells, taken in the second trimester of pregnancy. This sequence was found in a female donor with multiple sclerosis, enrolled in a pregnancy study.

The CDR3 loop reads CATSGTGSYELFF. DNA of the CDR3: TGTGCCACCAGCGGGACAGGCTCGTATGAACTGTTTTTT. V gene TRBV15 combines with J gene TRBJ1-4; TRBD1 aligns across 8 bases. V shed 5 bases and J 12 bases; nucleotides not matched to a gene: 8. CDR1 is LNHNV and CDR2 is YYDKDF in the germline V gene (reference sequence). The CDR3 is 13 amino acids.